This TCR beta chain is drawn from a study of PD-L1 blockade in urothelial cancer (dated by TCRdb to the late 2010s). About the investigation overall: Therapy was started at some point between 2014 and 2016 for all patients, and atezolizumab 1,200 mg was administered intravenously every 3 weeks. Blood samples yielded a median of roughly 150,000 T cells and around 80,000 unique TCRs, with median clonality roughly 0.084. An exploratory multi-omic analysis was conducted of the somatic, immune and clinical correlates of response to PD-L1 blockade with atezolizumab in urothelial cancer. Durable clinical benefit was defined as a progression-free survival longer than 6 months, and TCR features were additionally tested against progression-free survival and overall survival. Blood samples were analyzed at two time points: 3 weeks after treatment start (second dose) and 6 weeks after treatment start. Durable clinical benefit was achieved by nine patients but not by the remaining 20. Pretreatment tumor samples, along with matched peripheral blood serially collected before and after atezolizumab treatment, were subjected to TCR sequencing. Whole exome sequencing and RNA sequencing of pretreatment tumors were performed alongside TCR sequencing in the same patients. Approximately 30 patients had pretreatment blood TCR-seq, around 24 had at least one posttreatment blood collection, and around 24 had tumor TCR-seq. An ECOG performance status of 0 or 1 was recorded for the patients, and 0 to 3 prior chemotherapy regimens had been received by the patients. About 90% of the roughly 29 patients were identified as males with urothelial cancer of bladder origin, and a prior smoking history was reported by 18 of 29 patients.

Each PCR received spiked-in synthetic TCR analog templates so that absolute template abundance could be estimated from read counts. Using the immunoSEQ assay, TCRbeta CDR3 regions were amplified from genomic DNA with bias-controlled V and J gene primers. Rearranged TCRbeta segments were sequenced at approximately 20X coverage. The study's processing was this. Sequencing errors were corrected by clustering, and CDR3s were annotated against IMGT so that V, D and J genes could be assigned. Only productive TCRbeta rearrangements were used in downstream analyses, excluding out-of-frame or stop-codon sequences. Clonality was computed as one minus Shannon entropy normalized by the log of the number of unique productive sequences. Fisher's exact test with Benjamini-Hochberg correction, using a cutoff of adjusted p below 0.01, was how clones that differed between time points or between blood and tumor were identified. TCRdb retrieved this table from immuneACCESS and kept in-frame rearrangements only. Not all clones are present; in checked studies, unresolved V genes account for under half, and no reason is known for the remainder. Clonal size and the V and J genes are those of that table, whereas D and trimming came from the DNA. The sample has 83,000 or so clones on record, around four fifths of them singletons. The top ten constitute around 7.7% of the sample.

As encoded in the germline V gene, CDR1 is SGHRS while CDR2 is YFSETQ. The trim is 4 bases for V and 6 bases for J, with a gap of 23 bases between the germline ends. CDR3 length: 16 amino acids, cysteine to phenylalanine. The retained sequence is limited to the CDR3, 48 bases, with the frame set at the first base. Study-wide findings and limitations: A pretreatment peripheral blood TCR clonality below the median was linked to improved progression-free and overall survival. Because the sample size was small (n ≈ 28) and many of the analyses were exploratory, the results are meant to be hypothesis-generating. Patients with durable benefit showed greater expansion of tumor-associated TCR clones in peripheral blood 3 weeks after starting treatment (n of about 20, p = 0.022).

In regard to this clone: Its specific antigen is unknown. Per-base qualities were not stored, and no clone one base away is much larger.

The sample's time point, from its label and the paper: peripheral blood 6 weeks after treatment start. The cohort included about 29 patients with locally advanced or metastatic urothelial carcinoma who were treated at Memorial Sloan Kettering on a trial protocol. Peripheral blood mononuclear cells were collected pretreatment and during treatment, with between 1 and 8 total time points per patient. The Qiagen DNeasy Blood extraction kit was used to purify genomic DNA from total PBMCs and tumor samples. PBMCs were collected pretreatment and during treatment, and were isolated and stored as previously described.

The sequence came from a man between 65 and 85 years old with urothelial cancer. The chain employs TRBV5-1 and TRBJ2-7, with a tentative D gene TRBD1 over 5 matching bases. The source was PBMCs, collected around atezolizumab (anti-PD-L1) treatment. The CDR3 region has the sequence CASSLGFDSPASEQYF. The nucleotide sequence reads TGCGCCAGCAGCCTGGGGTTTGACAGCCCCGCCTCCGAGCAGTACTTC.